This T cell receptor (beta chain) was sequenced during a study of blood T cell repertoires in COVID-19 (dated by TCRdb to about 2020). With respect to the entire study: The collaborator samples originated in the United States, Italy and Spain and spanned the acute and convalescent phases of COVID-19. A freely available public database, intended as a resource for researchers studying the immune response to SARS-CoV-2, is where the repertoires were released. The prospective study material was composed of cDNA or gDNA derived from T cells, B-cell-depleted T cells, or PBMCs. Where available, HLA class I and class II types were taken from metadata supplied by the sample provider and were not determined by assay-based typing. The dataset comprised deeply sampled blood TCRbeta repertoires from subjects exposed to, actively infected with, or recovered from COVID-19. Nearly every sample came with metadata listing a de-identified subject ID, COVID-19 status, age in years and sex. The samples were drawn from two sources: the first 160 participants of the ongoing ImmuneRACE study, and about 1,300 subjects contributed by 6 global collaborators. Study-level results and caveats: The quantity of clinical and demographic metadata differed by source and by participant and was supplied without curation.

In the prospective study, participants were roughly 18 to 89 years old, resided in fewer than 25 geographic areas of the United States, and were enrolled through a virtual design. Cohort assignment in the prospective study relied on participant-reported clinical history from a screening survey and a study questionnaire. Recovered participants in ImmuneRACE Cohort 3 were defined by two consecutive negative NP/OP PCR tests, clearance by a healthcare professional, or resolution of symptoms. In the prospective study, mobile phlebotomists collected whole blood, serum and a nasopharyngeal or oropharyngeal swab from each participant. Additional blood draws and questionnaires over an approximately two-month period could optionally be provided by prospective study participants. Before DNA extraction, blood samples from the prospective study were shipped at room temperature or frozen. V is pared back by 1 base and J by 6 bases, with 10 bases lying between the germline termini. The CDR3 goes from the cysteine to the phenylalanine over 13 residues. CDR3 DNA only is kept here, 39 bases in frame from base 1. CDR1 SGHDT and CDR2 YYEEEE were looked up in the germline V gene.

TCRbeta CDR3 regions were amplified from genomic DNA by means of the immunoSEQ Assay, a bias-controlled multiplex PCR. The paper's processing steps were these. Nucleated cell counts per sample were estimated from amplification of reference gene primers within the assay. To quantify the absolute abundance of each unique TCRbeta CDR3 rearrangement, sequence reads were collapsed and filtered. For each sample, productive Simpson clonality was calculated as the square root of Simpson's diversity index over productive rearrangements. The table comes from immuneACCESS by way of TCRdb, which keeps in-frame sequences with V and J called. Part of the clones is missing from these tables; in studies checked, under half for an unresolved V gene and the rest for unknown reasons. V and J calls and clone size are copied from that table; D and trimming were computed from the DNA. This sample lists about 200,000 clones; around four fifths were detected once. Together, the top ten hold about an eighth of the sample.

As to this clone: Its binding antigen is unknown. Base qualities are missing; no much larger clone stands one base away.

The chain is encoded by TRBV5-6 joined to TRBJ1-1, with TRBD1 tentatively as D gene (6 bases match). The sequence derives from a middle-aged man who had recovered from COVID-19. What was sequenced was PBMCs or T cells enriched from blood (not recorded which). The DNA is TGTGCCAGCAGCTTGACAGGGTACGCTGAAGCTTTCTTT. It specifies CASSLTGYAEAFF.